This is a list of T cell receptor beta chains from one sample in a study of blood T cells in healthy people across ages. TCRdb itself ran the 5' RACE reads through MiXCR, one entry per CDR3 protein. Of about 1.8 million distinct CDR3 sequences in the sample, less than 50% were seen once. Source material: blood. These receptors all come from a woman aged 40 to 50 in good health. Each CDR3 is given with its conserved first and last residue. A D gene is named only where the DNA matches it firmly. Only part of the rows carry a size: once, few, many, or a class if the clone is expanded.

V	D	J	size	DNA	CDR3
TRBV2	NA	TRBJ2-3	NA	TGTGCCAGCAACGCCGAACTCCTTAACACAGATACGCAGTATTTT	CASNAELLNTDTQYF
TRBV6-5	NA	TRBJ2-1	NA	TGTGCCAGCAGTTTAGGCCACGGGGCGCGACTTGATAATGAGCAGTTCTTC	CASSLGHGARLDNEQFF
TRBV20-1	TRBD1	TRBJ2-3	NA	TGCAGTGCTAGAGGACAGGGGGCAATCACAGATACGCAGTATTTT	CSARGQGAITDTQYF
TRBV7-2	NA	TRBJ2-7	NA	TGTGCCAGCAGCTTAGAATCGGGGGCCGGTGGCGAGCAGTACTTC	CASSLESGAGGEQYF
TRBV7-2	NA	TRBJ2-3	NA	TGTGCCAGCGCTCTACAGGGGGGGAGCATAGATACGCAGTATTTT	CASALQGGSIDTQYF
TRBV20-1	NA	TRBJ2-1	few	TGCAGTGCCGCTAGGGGGTCGGACAATGAGCAGTTCTTC	CSAARGSDNEQFF
TRBV11-2	TRBD2	TRBJ2-3	NA	TGTGCCAGCAGCCAGACTAGCGGGGTGTCAGATACGCAGTATTTT	CASSQTSGVSDTQYF
TRBV6-2/TRBV6-3	TRBD1	TRBJ2-7	NA	TGTGCCAGCACCTTAGACAGGGGCCTCTACGAGCAGTACTTC	CASTLDRGLYEQYF
TRBV13	TRBD1	TRBJ2-6	NA	TGTGCCAGCAGCCCCGGGGACAGCTCTGGGGCCAACGTCCTGACTTTC	CASSPGDSSGANVLTF
TRBV7-8	NA	TRBJ2-5	few	TGTGCCAGCAGCTTAGATGATGGGACCCAGTACTTC	CASSLDDGTQYF
TRBV12-3/TRBV12-4	TRBD1	TRBJ1-2	NA	TGTGCCAGCAGGCTAACAGGGGGAGTAAACTATGGCTACACCTTC	CASRLTGGVNYGYTF
TRBV27	NA	TRBJ2-5	NA	TGTGCCAGCAGTTTGTTGGGGGGCCAACAAGAGACCCAGTACTTC	CASSLLGGQQETQYF
TRBV5-1	TRBD2	TRBJ2-5	NA	TGCGCCAGCAGCCTCCAAGTAGGGGAAACGGGAGGCCAGTACTTC	CASSLQVGETGGQYF
TRBV27	TRBD1	TRBJ1-5	few	TGTGCCAGCAGTTTATCGCGGACAGGAAGCCATCAGCCCCAGCATTTT	CASSLSRTGSHQPQHF